Listed below are T cell receptor beta chains from one sample, sequenced in a study of cytomegalovirus exposure and HLA in healthy donors. The repertoire was sequenced with immunoSEQ multiplex PCR; TCRdb's copy has only in-frame clones and lacks some. This repertoire shows some 100,000 clones, more than 75% found once; its top ten account for around 5%. Material for sequencing was PBMCs. The receptors shown here come from a man younger than 35 in good health and CMV-seronegative. The CDR3 runs from the conserved cysteine through the conserved F or W. D genes are given only for firm matches. Only some rows state a clone size, as once, few, many or a class for expanded clones.

D: .; V: TRBV20-1; size: .; J: TRBJ1-3; CDR3: CSASLANTIYF; DNA: TGCAGTGCTAGCCTCGCGAACACCATATATTTT
D: .; V: TRBV7-9; size: once; J: TRBJ2-5; CDR3: CASSLGPVQETQYF; DNA: TGTGCCAGCAGCTTAGGGCCAGTACAAGAGACCCAGTACTTC
D: TRBD1; V: TRBV2; size: .; J: TRBJ1-2; CDR3: CASSYRGTLGDTF; DNA: TGTGCCAGCAGTTACAGGGGGACGCTTGGGGACACCTTC
D: .; V: TRBV5-1; size: once; J: TRBJ1-5; CDR3: CASSLRPGGNQPQHF; DNA: TGCGCCAGCAGCTTGAGGCCGGGGGGCAATCAGCCCCAGCATTTT
D: TRBD2; V: TRBV11-2; size: .; J: TRBJ2-5; CDR3: CASSLVRLGGGDQETQYF; DNA: TGTGCCAGCAGCTTAGTTCGGTTGGGCGGGGGGGACCAAGAGACCCAGTACTTC
D: .; V: TRBV4-2; size: few; J: TRBJ1-1; CDR3: CASSHPLQGTNTEAFF; DNA: TGTGCCAGCAGCCACCCACTACAGGGAACTAACACTGAAGCTTTCTTT
D: TRBD1; V: TRBV6-1; size: .; J: TRBJ2-5; CDR3: CASSSTGEETQYF; DNA: TGTGCCAGCAGTTCAACAGGGGAAGAGACCCAGTACTTC
D: TRBD2; V: TRBV14; size: .; J: TRBJ2-1; CDR3: CASSQERTREQFF; DNA: TGTGCCAGCAGCCAAGAGAGGACTAGAGAGCAGTTCTTC
D: TRBD1; V: TRBV2; size: .; J: TRBJ2-7; CDR3: CASTEGWDRAYEQYF; DNA: TGTGCCAGCACCGAGGGGTGGGACAGGGCCTACGAGCAGTACTTC
D: .; V: TRBV6-1; size: .; J: TRBJ2-7; CDR3: CASSELDRGSYEQYF; DNA: TGTGCCAGCAGTGAACTCGACAGAGGATCCTACGAGCAGTACTTC
D: TRBD2; V: TRBV30; size: .; J: TRBJ2-3; CDR3: CAWSVAGVSTDTQYF; DNA: TGTGCCTGGAGCGTAGCGGGGGTAAGCACAGATACGCAGTATTTT
D: TRBD1; V: TRBV6-5; size: .; J: TRBJ1-2; CDR3: CASSPGQVYGYTF; DNA: TGTGCCAGCAGCCCGGGACAGGTCTATGGCTACACCTTC
D: TRBD2; V: TRBV6-4; size: few; J: TRBJ2-1; CDR3: CASSEGSGGPDEQFF; DNA: TGTGCCAGCAGTGAAGGTTCGGGGGGGCCGGACGAGCAGTTCTTC
D: TRBD1; V: TRBV18; size: .; J: TRBJ1-4; CDR3: CASSPNRDRDEKLFF; DNA: TGTGCCAGCTCACCCAACCGGGACAGGGATGAAAAACTGTTTTTT
D: TRBD1; V: TRBV5-1; size: .; J: TRBJ2-3; CDR3: CASSKIHGTGGADTQYF; DNA: TGCGCCAGCAGTAAAATCCACGGGACAGGGGGCGCAGATACGCAGTATTTT
D: .; V: TRBV2; size: .; J: TRBJ2-3; CDR3: CASSEKGGGLRDTQYF; DNA: TGTGCCAGCAGTGAAAAGGGGGGGGGCCTTAGAGATACGCAGTATTTT
D: .; V: TRBV30; size: .; J: TRBJ1-5; CDR3: CAWSVRGNQPQHF; DNA: TGTGCCTGGAGTGTACGCGGCAATCAGCCCCAGCATTTT
D: .; V: TRBV5-1; size: .; J: TRBJ1-1; CDR3: CASSLGQGLNTEAFF; DNA: TGCGCCAGCAGCTTGGGGCAGGGACTAAACACTGAAGCTTTCTTT
D: TRBD1; V: TRBV10-3; size: few; J: TRBJ1-1; CDR3: CAITPDRATEAFF; DNA: TGTGCCATCACTCCGGACAGGGCTACTGAAGCTTTCTTT
D: TRBD1; V: TRBV7-8; size: once; J: TRBJ2-5; CDR3: CASSSSDRGGTQYF; DNA: TGTGCCAGCAGCTCATCCGACAGGGGCGGGACCCAGTACTTC
D: TRBD1; V: TRBV11-2; size: few; J: TRBJ1-2; CDR3: CASSGYRGRSRGYTF; DNA: TGTGCCAGCAGCGGTTACAGGGGGCGGTCGAGGGGCTACACCTTC
D: TRBD2; V: TRBV7-9; size: once; J: TRBJ2-1; CDR3: CASSFPPGLVGNEQFF; DNA: TGTGCCAGCAGCTTTCCCCCAGGACTAGTGGGGAATGAGCAGTTCTTC
D: .; V: TRBV14; size: once; J: TRBJ1-4; CDR3: CASSHMQGLGEKLFF; DNA: TGTGCCAGCAGCCATATGCAGGGGTTGGGTGAAAAACTGTTTTTT
D: .; V: TRBV7-9; size: .; J: TRBJ2-7; CDR3: CASSYREAPSYEQYF; DNA: TGTGCCAGCAGCTACCGGGAAGCTCCCTCCTACGAGCAGTACTTC
D: .; V: TRBV5-1; size: .; J: TRBJ1-1; CDR3: CASSLVAGGSSEAFF; DNA: TGCGCCAGCAGCTTGGTGGCGGGAGGTAGTTCTGAAGCTTTCTTT
D: TRBD2; V: TRBV10-2; size: .; J: TRBJ2-3; CDR3: CASRRTSIDTQYF; DNA: TGCGCCAGTCGGCGGACTAGCATAGATACGCAGTATTTT
D: TRBD1; V: TRBV6-5; size: many; J: TRBJ1-1; CDR3: CASSPGQENTEAFF; DNA: TGTGCCAGCAGTCCGGGACAGGAGAACACTGAAGCTTTCTTT
D: .; V: TRBV6-5; size: .; J: TRBJ2-7; CDR3: CASSDMAGTYEQYF; DNA: TGTGCCAGCAGTGACATGGCAGGGACCTACGAGCAGTACTTC
D: TRBD2; V: TRBV6-5; size: .; J: TRBJ2-3; CDR3: CASSGTSGGTDTQYF; DNA: TGTGCCAGCAGTGGGACTAGCGGGGGGACAGATACGCAGTATTTT
D: .; V: TRBV9; size: .; J: TRBJ1-5; CDR3: CASSVDVGVQPQHF; DNA: TGTGCCAGCAGCGTAGACGTGGGCGTTCAGCCCCAGCATTTT
D: TRBD2; V: TRBV4-1; size: .; J: TRBJ2-3; CDR3: CASSQDGGGGRADTQYF; DNA: TGCGCCAGCAGCCAAGATGGTGGCGGGGGTCGGGCAGATACGCAGTATTTT
D: .; V: TRBV12-5; size: .; J: TRBJ2-6; CDR3: CASQQGTTGANVLTF; DNA: TGTGCTAGTCAGCAGGGTACCACTGGGGCCAACGTCCTGACTTTC
D: .; V: TRBV14; size: .; J: TRBJ1-2; CDR3: CASSQNPRWGYTF; DNA: TGTGCCAGCAGTCAAAATCCGAGGTGGGGCTACACCTTC
D: .; V: TRBV27; size: .; J: TRBJ2-1; CDR3: CASRGREARNEQFF; DNA: TGTGCCAGCAGGGGGAGAGAGGCTCGGAATGAGCAGTTCTTC
D: TRBD2; V: TRBV28; size: .; J: TRBJ2-3; CDR3: CASSTSGLADIPTFTDTQYF; DNA: TGTGCCAGCAGTACATCGGGACTAGCGGACATTCCCACCTTCACAGATACGCAGTATTTT
D: TRBD1; V: TRBV6-1; size: .; J: TRBJ1-2; CDR3: CASSEALRAGGNYGYTF; DNA: TGTGCCAGCAGTGAAGCGCTTCGGGCAGGGGGGAACTATGGCTACACCTTC
D: TRBD1; V: TRBV9; size: once; J: TRBJ2-1; CDR3: CASSGAGGYNEQFF; DNA: TGTGCCAGCAGCGGGGCAGGGGGCTACAATGAGCAGTTCTTC
D: TRBD1; V: TRBV5-5; size: .; J: TRBJ2-7; CDR3: CASSFQTGGYEQYF; DNA: TGTGCCAGCAGCTTCCAGACAGGGGGGTACGAGCAGTACTTC